A selection of T cell receptor beta chains follows, all from one sample in a study of blood T cell repertoires in COVID-19. Produced via immunoSEQ multiplex PCR; TCRdb's table is partial and in-frame only. The table has some 170,000 clones, less than 90% seen once. The sequencing sample was made of PBMCs or T cells enriched from blood (not recorded which). The receptors derive from a human donor with acute COVID-19. The donor label of this sample is uncertain. Each CDR3 is given with its conserved first and last residue. A D gene is named only where the DNA matches it firmly. Some rows mark clone size as missing; the rest say once, few, many or name a class of expanded clone.

V	J	size	D	DNA	CDR3
TRBV12-5	TRBJ1-5	.	.	TGTGCTAGTGGGACCCCAGACCAGGTGAATCAGCCCCAGCATTTT	CASGTPDQVNQPQHF
TRBV7-9	TRBJ2-1	.	.	TGTGCCAGCAGCTCGTCCGGGACAAACTCCTACAATGAGCAGTTCTTC	CASSSSGTNSYNEQFF
TRBV7-3	TRBJ2-5	.	.	TGTGCCAGCAGCCCCGGGTTATATAGACTCCAAGAGACCCAGTACTTC	CASSPGLYRLQETQYF
TRBV19	TRBJ2-1	.	.	TGTGCCAGTCAATGGGGAGGGGGATACAATGAGCAGTTCTTC	CASQWGGGYNEQFF
TRBV5-1	TRBJ1-3	.	.	TGCGCCAGCAGCCGAGCGGGGACAGGAAACACCATATATTTT	CASSRAGTGNTIYF
TRBV7-9	TRBJ2-2	.	.	TGTGCCAGCAGCCCCCGCGGGACAGTGAGGACCGGGGAGCTGTTTTTT	CASSPRGTVRTGELFF
TRBV7-5	TRBJ1-5	.	.	TGTGCCAGAAGCCCGACAGGGGATGGGCCCCAGCATTTT	CARSPTGDGPQHF
TRBV10-3	TRBJ2-6	.	.	TGTGCCATCAGTGACAGCTCTGGGGCCAACGTCCTGACTTTC	CAISDSSGANVLTF
TRBV7-8	TRBJ2-1	once	.	TGTGCCAGCAGGCTAGCAGGCTCCTACAATGAGCAGTTCTTC	CASRLAGSYNEQFF
TRBV27	TRBJ1-1	.	TRBD1	TGTGCCAGCGGCTGGGGACAGGGCGGCACTGAAGCTTTCTTT	CASGWGQGGTEAFF
TRBV19	TRBJ1-5	.	.	TGTGCCAGCTCAGGGGTAGCCAGGACCGATCAGCCCCAGCATTTT	CASSGVARTDQPQHF
TRBV9	TRBJ2-3	.	.	TGTGCCAGCAGCGTAGCTAGCCTCTCCAGCACAGATACGCAGTATTTT	CASSVASLSSTDTQYF
TRBV6-6	TRBJ1-5	.	.	TGTGCCAGCAGTTACCTAGGGACTTCAAGCAATCAGCCCCAGCATTTT	CASSYLGTSSNQPQHF
TRBV9	TRBJ1-2	.	.	TGTGCCAGCAGCGTAGAGGCAGGGTGGCCAGACAACGTCTACACCTTC	CASSVEAGWPDNVYTF
TRBV9	TRBJ2-6	.	.	TGTGCCAGCAGCGGACAGGCCTCTGGGGCCAACGTCCTGACTTTC	CASSGQASGANVLTF
TRBV5-1	TRBJ2-7	.	.	TGCGCCAGCAGACCTCTTGACCGGGACGAGCAGTACTTC	CASRPLDRDEQYF
TRBV30	TRBJ2-3	once	TRBD2	TGTGCCTGGAGTGTAGGCACTAGCGGGGGGGAGGGAAATACGCAGTATTTT	CAWSVGTSGGEGNTQYF
TRBV5-1	TRBJ2-1	.	TRBD2	TGCGCCAGCAGCTTGACTAGCGGGGGGGTTTATGAGCAGTTCTTC	CASSLTSGGVYEQFF
TRBV19	TRBJ2-7	few	TRBD1	TGTGCCAGTAGCCAGGGGGAATCCTACGAGCAGTACTTC	CASSQGESYEQYF
TRBV6-5	TRBJ2-1	few	TRBD2	TGTGCCAGCAGTCCACTAGCGGGCGACTACAATGAGCAGTTCTTC	CASSPLAGDYNEQFF
TRBV2	TRBJ2-7	.	.	TGTGCCAGCAGTGGGGCTCGAACCTACGAGCAGTACTTC	CASSGARTYEQYF
TRBV27	TRBJ2-5	.	TRBD2	TGTGCCAGCAGTTTGGGACTAGCCCCGAGGGAGACCCAGTACTTC	CASSLGLAPRETQYF
TRBV3-1/TRBV3-2	TRBJ2-3	.	.	TGTGCCAGCAGCCACTCTGTCGGCGGGGGCCTCCTCGAAATAGATACGCAGTATTTT	CASSHSVGGGLLEIDTQYF
TRBV7-8	TRBJ2-1	.	TRBD2	TGTGCCAGCAGCAGCGGACTAGCGGGGGTAAACAATGAGCAGTTCTTC	CASSSGLAGVNNEQFF
TRBV30	TRBJ2-7	.	.	TGTGCCTGGAGTGTGGAGTCGCGGATCCACGAGCAGTACTTC	CAWSVESRIHEQYF
TRBV2	TRBJ2-7	.	TRBD2	TGTGCCAGCAGGGCCTCCAGTCTAGCGGGGGCCTCCTACGAGCAGTACTTC	CASRASSLAGASYEQYF
TRBV7-3	TRBJ2-5	.	TRBD2	TGTGCCAGCAGCTTAGCTAGCGGGGGCCCCCCAGGGACCCAGTACTTC	CASSLASGGPPGTQYF
TRBV7-8	TRBJ1-5	.	.	TGTGCCAGCAGCTTAGCCGGGGGGGACAATCAGCCCCAGCATTTT	CASSLAGGDNQPQHF
TRBV6-5	TRBJ2-2	.	.	TGTGCCAGCAGTTCACCGGCGGGGCCAGGGGAGCTGTTTTTT	CASSSPAGPGELFF
TRBV9	TRBJ2-3	.	TRBD2	TGTGCCAGCAGCATATCGACTAGCGGGGGTGGGACAGATACGCAGTATTTT	CASSISTSGGGTDTQYF
TRBV11-2	TRBJ2-3	few	TRBD2	TGTGCCAGCAGCCCACTAGCGGGGGTCAATCGGGATACGCAGTATTTT	CASSPLAGVNRDTQYF
TRBV7-2	TRBJ1-6	.	.	TGTGCCAGCAGCTTAGGGCCGGCGGGTTCGGATAATTCACCCCTCCACTTT	CASSLGPAGSDNSPLHF
TRBV27	TRBJ1-2	.	.	TGTGCCAGCAGCCTCAGGGCCGGGTATGGCTACACCTTC	CASSLRAGYGYTF
TRBV7-2	TRBJ1-1	.	.	TGTGCCAGCAGCCCCGGGGGGGTTGGGGACACTGAAGCTTTCTTT	CASSPGGVGDTEAFF
TRBV30	TRBJ2-3	.	TRBD1	TGTGCCTGGAGTCCGATAGGACAGGGAATGTTGGATACGCAGTATTTT	CAWSPIGQGMLDTQYF
TRBV30	TRBJ2-5	once	TRBD2	TGTGCCTGGAGTGTACGGCATAGCGGGGGGGAGACCCAGTACTTC	CAWSVRHSGGETQYF
TRBV4-1	TRBJ2-5	.	TRBD2	TGCGCCAGCAGCCTTCGGGCAGGGACTAAAGAGACCCAGTACTTC	CASSLRAGTKETQYF
TRBV9	TRBJ2-5	.	TRBD1	TGTGCCAGCAGCGAGGGACAGGGAACGGGAGAGACCCAGTACTTC	CASSEGQGTGETQYF
TRBV19	TRBJ1-1	.	.	TGTGCCAGTAGTATGACGGCAGGGTCGAGCACTGAAGCTTTCTTT	CASSMTAGSSTEAFF
TRBV10-3	TRBJ1-1	.	.	TGTGCCAGCCAGGGAACGGGCACTGAAGCTTTCTTT	CASQGTGTEAFF
TRBV19	TRBJ1-1	.	.	TGTGCCAGTAGTATTGGGCTCCCGGGAGGGACTGAAGCTTTCTTT	CASSIGLPGGTEAFF
TRBV12-3/TRBV12-4	TRBJ1-1	.	TRBD1	TGTGCCAGCAGTCTGACAGGGTACACTGAAGCTTTCTTT	CASSLTGYTEAFF
TRBV6-5	TRBJ2-7	.	TRBD1	TGTGCCAGCAGTTACTCGGCACAGGGGGTGCTCTACGAGCAGTACTTC	CASSYSAQGVLYEQYF
TRBV25-1	TRBJ1-2	.	.	TGTGCCAGCAGTGACCCCTTCGGCTACACCTTC	CASSDPFGYTF
TRBV6-6	TRBJ1-1	once	.	TGTGCCAGCAGCCAGTCGGGGAACACTGAAGCTTTCTTT	CASSQSGNTEAFF
TRBV5-4	TRBJ2-7	.	TRBD1	TGTGCCAGCAGTCCGACAGGGCTCGAGCAGTACTTC	CASSPTGLEQYF
TRBV7-8	TRBJ2-3	.	.	TGTGCCAGCAGTGGCGACCTCAGGACTAGCACAGATACGCAGTATTTT	CASSGDLRTSTDTQYF
TRBV10-2	TRBJ2-2	once	.	TGCGCCAGCTCGAGAGCGACAGCGAACACCGGGGAGCTGTTTTTT	CASSRATANTGELFF
TRBV4-1	TRBJ1-2	few	.	TGCGCCAGCAGCCAAGATCGAGCGAGCTACACCTTC	CASSQDRASYTF
TRBV5-6	TRBJ2-7	.	TRBD2	TGTGCCAGCAGCACGGCGGGGGGCGAGCAGTACTTC	CASSTAGGEQYF
TRBV25-1	TRBJ1-2	.	.	TGTGCCAGCAGTGAGGCCTATGGCTACACCTTC	CASSEAYGYTF
TRBV5-6	TRBJ1-6	.	TRBD1	TGTGCCAGCAGCTTCGGACAGGTCAATAATTCACCCCTCCACTTT	CASSFGQVNNSPLHF
TRBV5-1	TRBJ2-3	.	TRBD2	TGCGCCAGCAGCTTGGCTAGCGGGGCGATTACGCAGTATTTT	CASSLASGAITQYF